The subject of this entry is one TCR beta chain. The CDR3 length is 15 residues. V lost 5 bases and J lost 4; bases outside the gene matches: 8. Germline lookup yields CDR1 MDHEN and CDR2 SYDVKM. Naive CD8 cells were CD45RO-negative, positively selected for CCR7, excluding terminally differentiated effector memory CD45RA+ cells. Here immunoSEQ multiplex PCR was the method, and the copy in TCRdb shows in-frame clones only, minus some. The table lists around 1.9 million clones, 90% to 95% of them singletons. These data belong to a study of shared clonotypes between healthy human individuals. The chain carries TRBV28 and TRBJ2-5, with TRBD1 matching 9 bases. The sequence derives from a man younger than 35 in good health. Some clones in this sample may be carry-over from other donors' samples. Sample: naive CD8+ T cells from PBMCs. The CDR3 DNA is TGTGCCAGCAGTCGTGGGGACAGGGCTAGAGAGACCCAGTACTTC. It translates to CASSRGDRARETQYF.